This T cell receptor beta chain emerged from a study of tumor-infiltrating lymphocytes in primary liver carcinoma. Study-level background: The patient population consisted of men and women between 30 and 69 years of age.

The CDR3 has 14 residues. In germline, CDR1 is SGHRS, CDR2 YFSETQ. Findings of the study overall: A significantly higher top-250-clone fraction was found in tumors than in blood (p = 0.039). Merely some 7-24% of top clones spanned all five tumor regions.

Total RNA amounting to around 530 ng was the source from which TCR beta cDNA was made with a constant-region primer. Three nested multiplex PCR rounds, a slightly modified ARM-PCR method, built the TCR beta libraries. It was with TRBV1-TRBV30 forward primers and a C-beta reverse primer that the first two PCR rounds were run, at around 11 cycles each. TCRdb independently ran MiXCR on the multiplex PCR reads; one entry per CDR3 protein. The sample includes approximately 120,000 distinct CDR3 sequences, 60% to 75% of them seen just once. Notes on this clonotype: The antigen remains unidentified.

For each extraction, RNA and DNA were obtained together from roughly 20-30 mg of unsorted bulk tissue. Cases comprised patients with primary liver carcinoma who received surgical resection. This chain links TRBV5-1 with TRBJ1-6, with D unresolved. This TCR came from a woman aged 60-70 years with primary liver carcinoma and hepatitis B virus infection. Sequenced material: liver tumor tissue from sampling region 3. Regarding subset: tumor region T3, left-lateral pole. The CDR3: CVSSLRGSNSPLHF. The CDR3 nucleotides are TGCGTAAGCAGCTTGAGAGGGAGTAATTCACCCCTCCACTTT. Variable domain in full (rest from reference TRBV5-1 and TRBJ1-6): KAGVTQTPRYLIKTRGQQVTLSCSPISGHRSVSWYQQTPGQGLQFLFEYFSETQRNKGNFPGRFSGRQFSNSRSEMNVSTLELGDSALYLCVSSLRGSNSPLHFGNGTRLTVT.